At least ten counts were recorded for the clone carrying this T cell receptor (beta chain). Antigen: not known. MiXCR, applied by TCRdb to the 5' RACE reads, yields one record per CDR3 protein. In the table there are around 160,000 distinct CDR3 sequences, more than 5.5% of which are singletons. The data originate from a study of T cells after yellow fever vaccination. Notes on the study in general: Although most clonotypes did not, a small share appeared in both CD4 and CD8 compartments. Sorted repertoires could include abundant contaminating clonotypes from bulk cells. Booster samples showed a return of most primary-vaccination clones (approximately 96% CD4, approximately 85% CD8).

This clonotype was sampled from a man aged 18-30 years who received the YFV17D yellow fever vaccine. The sample was CD4+ T cells sorted from PBMCs, taken less than 6 days after the first yellow fever vaccination.

CDR3 sequence reads: CASQELGGTDTQYF. CDR3 coding DNA: TGTGCCAGCCAAGAACTAGGGGGCACAGATACGCAGTATTTT. This chain joins TRBV2 and TRBJ2-3; D possibly matches TRBD1 or TRBD2 (5 bases each). Germline V gene sequence: CDR1 SNHLY, CDR2 FYNNEI. The CDR3 has 14 amino acids. V was cut by 8 bases and J by 1 base, with 13 bases left in between.